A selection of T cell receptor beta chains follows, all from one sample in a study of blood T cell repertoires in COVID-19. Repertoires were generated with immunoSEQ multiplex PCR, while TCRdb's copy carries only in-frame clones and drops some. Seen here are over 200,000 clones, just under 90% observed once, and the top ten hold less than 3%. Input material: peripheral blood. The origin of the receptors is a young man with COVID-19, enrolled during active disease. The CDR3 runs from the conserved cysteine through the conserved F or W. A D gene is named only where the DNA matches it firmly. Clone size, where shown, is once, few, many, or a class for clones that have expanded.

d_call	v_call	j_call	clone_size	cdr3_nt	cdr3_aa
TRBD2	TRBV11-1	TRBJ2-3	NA	TGTGCCAGCAGACTAGCGGGGGGGAGGACAGATACGCAGTATTTT	CASRLAGGRTDTQYF
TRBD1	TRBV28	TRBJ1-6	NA	TGTGCCAGCAGTTTAGGACAGGGGAATTCACCCCTCCACTTT	CASSLGQGNSPLHF
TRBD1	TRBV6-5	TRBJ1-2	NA	TGTGCCAGTCATCATCCGGGGACAGGGGGCGTTGGCTACACCTTC	CASHHPGTGGVGYTF
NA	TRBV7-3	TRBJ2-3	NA	TGTGCCAGCAGCGTAACCGGGACTCCGGGCACAGATACGCAGTATTTT	CASSVTGTPGTDTQYF
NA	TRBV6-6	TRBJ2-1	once	TGTGCCAGCAGTCACGGGGTCTACAATGAGCAGTTCTTC	CASSHGVYNEQFF
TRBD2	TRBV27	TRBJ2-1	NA	TGTGCCAGCAGTCCACGTCCCGGGACTAGCGGGAGGCGTCCGTGGGATGAGCAGTTCTTC	CASSPRPGTSGRRPWDEQFF
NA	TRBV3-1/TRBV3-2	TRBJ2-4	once	TGTGCCAGCAGCCAAGATCCGGAGGGCCCCAAAAACATTCAGTACTTC	CASSQDPEGPKNIQYF
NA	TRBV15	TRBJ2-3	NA	TGTGCCACCAGCAGAGATCGTCCCACTAGCACAGATACGCAGTATTTT	CATSRDRPTSTDTQYF
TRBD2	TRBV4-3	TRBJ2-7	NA	TGCGCCAGCAGCCAAATCGGACTAGCGGGATCCTACGAGCAGTACTTC	CASSQIGLAGSYEQYF
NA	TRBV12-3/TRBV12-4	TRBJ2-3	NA	TGTGCCAGTCAGGGGTGGAAGGGGGATACGCAGTATTTT	CASQGWKGDTQYF
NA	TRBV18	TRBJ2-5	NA	TGTGCCAGCTCACCACCGGAGAGTGGGGAGACCCAGTACTTC	CASSPPESGETQYF
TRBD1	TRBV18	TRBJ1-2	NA	TGTGCCAGCTCTTTAGGGCGGACGGGACAGGGGAGAATTATTAAAGGGGCTAACTATGGCTACACCTTC	CASSLGRTGQGRIIKGANYGYTF
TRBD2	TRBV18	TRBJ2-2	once	TGTGCCAGCTCACCTTTGACGAGCGGGAGTCTCGGGGTGACCGGGGAGCTGTTTTTT	CASSPLTSGSLGVTGELFF
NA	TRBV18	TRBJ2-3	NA	TGTGCCAGCTCACGAGGAGCGGATACGCAGTATTTT	CASSRGADTQYF
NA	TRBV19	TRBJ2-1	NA	TGTGCCAGTAGTATAGATATACGGGGTGGTGAGCAGTTCTTC	CASSIDIRGGEQFF
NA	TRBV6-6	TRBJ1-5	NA	TGTGCCAGCTTTGGGGCTTATAGCAATCAGCCCCAGCATTTT	CASFGAYSNQPQHF
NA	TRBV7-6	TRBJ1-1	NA	TGTGCCAGCAGCGACACAGGGGAAGCTTTCTTT	CASSDTGEAFF
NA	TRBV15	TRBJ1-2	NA	TGTGCCACCAGCAGAGATTTTCCTTCCGGGGAACCCTACACCTTC	CATSRDFPSGEPYTF
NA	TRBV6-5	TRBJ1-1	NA	TGTGCCAGCAGTCCGAACAGGGTAGGAGCTTTCTTT	CASSPNRVGAFF
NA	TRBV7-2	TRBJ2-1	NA	TGTGCCAGCAGCTTGGCCACAGGGAGCTCCTACAATGAGCAGTTCTTC	CASSLATGSSYNEQFF
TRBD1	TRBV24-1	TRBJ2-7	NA	TGTGCCACCAGTGGGGGACAGGTCGGCTCCTACGAGCAGTACTTC	CATSGGQVGSYEQYF
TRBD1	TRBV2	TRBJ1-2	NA	TGTGCCAGCCTGGGTTGGGACAGAAACTATGGCTACACCTTC	CASLGWDRNYGYTF
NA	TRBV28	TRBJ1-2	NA	TGTGCCAGCAGGCCTCCGGGGGCTAACTATGGCTACACCTTC	CASRPPGANYGYTF
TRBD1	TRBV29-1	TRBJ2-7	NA	TGCAGCGCCGACAGGGGCCACGAGCAGTACTTC	CSADRGHEQYF
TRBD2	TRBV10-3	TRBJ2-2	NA	TGTGCCATCAGTGAGTCGGGGACTAGGAACACCGGGGAGCTGTTTTTT	CAISESGTRNTGELFF
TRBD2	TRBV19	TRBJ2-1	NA	TGTGCCAGTAGTACGACTAGCGGGAGGGCCCAAGGAGAGTTCTTC	CASSTTSGRAQGEFF
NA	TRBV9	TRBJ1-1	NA	TGTGCCAGTGGTCTATCAGGTGCGCTTAAAGGGGACACTGAAGCTTTCTTT	CASGLSGALKGDTEAFF
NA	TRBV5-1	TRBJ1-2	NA	TGCGCCAGCAGCTTGGTAGGAGTCTATGGCTACACCTTC	CASSLVGVYGYTF
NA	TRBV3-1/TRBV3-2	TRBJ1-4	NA	TGTGCCAGCAGCCTGTTTGTCCGGTCTACTAATGAAAAACTGTTTTTT	CASSLFVRSTNEKLFF
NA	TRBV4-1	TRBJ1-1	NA	TGCGCCAGCAGCCAAGCCCCTGGGGGGGGCTCGGGTGAAGCTTTCTTT	CASSQAPGGGSGEAFF
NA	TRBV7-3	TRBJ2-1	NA	TGTGCCAGCAGCCTGGACTCGCGTGAGCAGTTCTTC	CASSLDSREQFF
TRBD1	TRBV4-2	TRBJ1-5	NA	TGTGCCAGCAGCCAACCCACCGGGACAGGGGGGGATCAGCCCCAGCATTTT	CASSQPTGTGGDQPQHF
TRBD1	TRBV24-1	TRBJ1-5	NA	TGTGCCACCAGTGATTGGGACAGGGGGCGAGGACAGCCCCAGCATTTT	CATSDWDRGRGQPQHF
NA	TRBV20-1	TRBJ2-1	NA	TGCAGTGCTAGTTCGGGGGTGGCCTACAATGAGCAGTTCTTC	CSASSGVAYNEQFF
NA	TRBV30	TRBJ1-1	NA	TGTGCCTGGAGCGGCGGCAGGGGCATGAACACTGAAGCTTTCTTT	CAWSGGRGMNTEAFF
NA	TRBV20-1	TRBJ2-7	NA	TGCAGTGCCCCCACCTACGAGCAGTACTTC	CSAPTYEQYF
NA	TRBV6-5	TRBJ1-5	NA	TGTGCCAGCAGTTATGGGGAGGGTGGCAATCAGCCCCAGCATTTT	CASSYGEGGNQPQHF
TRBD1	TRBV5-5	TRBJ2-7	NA	TGTGCCAGCAGCTTCGGGCAGGGGGCAGCCTACGAGCAGTACTTC	CASSFGQGAAYEQYF
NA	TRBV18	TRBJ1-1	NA	TGTGCCAGCTCACCTGACAGAGTGAACACTGAAGCTTTCTTT	CASSPDRVNTEAFF
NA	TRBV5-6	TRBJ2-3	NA	TGTGCCAGCAGCTTTGGACACTTCACAGATACGCAGTATTTT	CASSFGHFTDTQYF
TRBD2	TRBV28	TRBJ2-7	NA	TGTGCCAGCAGTTTAGCGGGAGCCTACGAGCAGTACTTC	CASSLAGAYEQYF
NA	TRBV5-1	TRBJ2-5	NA	TGCGCCAGCAGCTTGGGGCAGGGAGGAGAGACCCAGTACTTC	CASSLGQGGETQYF
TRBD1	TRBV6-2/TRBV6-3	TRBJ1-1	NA	TGTGCCAGCAGTTCCCTCTGGCAGGGGGCGCCGACTGAAGCTTTCTTT	CASSSLWQGAPTEAFF
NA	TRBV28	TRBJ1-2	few	TGTGCCAGCAGTCCACGGCCCCCCGAGGGGGCTAACTATGGCTACACCTTC	CASSPRPPEGANYGYTF
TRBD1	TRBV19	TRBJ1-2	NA	TGTGCCAGTAGTGCAATAGGGACAGGGGCTAACTATGGCTACACCTTC	CASSAIGTGANYGYTF
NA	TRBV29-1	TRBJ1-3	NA	TGCAGCGTTGGGACATCGAGCTCTGGAAACACCATATATTTT	CSVGTSSSGNTIYF
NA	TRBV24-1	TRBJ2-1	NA	TGTGCCACCAGAGCTGTAGGGGCCTACAATGAGCAGTTCTTC	CATRAVGAYNEQFF
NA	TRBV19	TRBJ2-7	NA	TGTGCCAGTAGTATCGGGATGGAGTCCTACGAGCAGTACTTC	CASSIGMESYEQYF
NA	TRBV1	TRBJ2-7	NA	TGCACCAGCAGCCAACTTCGGGGACAGGGTCCCTACGAGCAGTACTTC	CTSSQLRGQGPYEQYF
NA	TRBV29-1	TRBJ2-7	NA	TGCAGCGTTGAGGGCAGCCTCTACGAGCAGTACTTC	CSVEGSLYEQYF
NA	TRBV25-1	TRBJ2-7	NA	TGTGCCAGCAGGGACAACTCCTACGAGCAGTACTTC	CASRDNSYEQYF
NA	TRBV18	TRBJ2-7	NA	TGTGCCAGCTCACCAACCCCCCGTAGCTCCTACGAGCAGTACTTC	CASSPTPRSSYEQYF